The 18 T cell receptor beta chains reported below all come from one sample, sequenced in a study of OX40 agonist ivuxolimab in advanced cancers. Using immunoSEQ multiplex PCR, the repertoire was profiled, and TCRdb retains in-frame clones only, with some absent. The data show 56,000 or so clones, about 82% seen once. Source: CD4+ or CD8+ T cells sorted from blood, taken in a trial of the OX40 agonist ivuxolimab. The receptors derive from an adult with an advanced solid tumor such as melanoma, head and neck, liver or kidney cancer.

The rearrangement joins TRBV2 to TRBJ2-1; TRBD2 aligns across 12 bases. The CDR3 extends over 15 amino acids. Germline lookup yields CDR1 SNHLY and CDR2 FYNNEI. Trimming cost V 4 bases and J 10 bases; bases outside gene matches: 8. The CDR3 is CASSVGLAGGSEQFF. In nucleotides, the CDR3 is TGTGCCAGCAGTGTCGGCCTAGCGGGGGGGTCAGAGCAGTTCTTC.

V gene TRBV18 combines with J gene TRBJ1-1; 9 positions agree with TRBD1. The germline V gene has CDR1 KGHSH and CDR2 LQKENI. The CDR3 sequence is 14 residues long. The junction had 3 bases not matched to a gene; V was cut back by 6 bases and J by 1 base. CDR3 region: CASSAGQGNTEAFF. The CDR3 DNA sequence: TGTGCCAGCTCCGCGGGACAGGGGAACACTGAAGCTTTCTTT.

The rearrangement links TRBV28 to TRBJ2-5, with D possibly TRBD2 on 6 matching bases. V was cut by 2 bases and J by 5 bases, with 18 bases left in between. The CDR3 is 16 amino acids. Germline CDR1 reads MDHEN; CDR2 reads SYDVKM. The CDR3 DNA follows: TGTGCCAGCAGTTTAATAGGCCCATCCCGGGGGGAGACCCAGTACTTC. Translating it yields CASSLIGPSRGETQYF.

The chain employs TRBV7-8 and TRBJ1-3; TRBD1 agrees at 9 bases. CDR3 size: 16 residues. Germline trimming cut 1 base from V and 0 bases from J; bases unmatched to any gene: 1. Per the germline V gene, CDR1 is SGHVS and CDR2 is FQNEAQ. This chain's CDR3 is CASSLGGQGSGNTIYF. For the CDR3, the DNA is TGTGCCAGCAGCTTAGGGGGACAGGGCTCTGGAAACACCATATATTTT.

The chain uses TRBV6-5 and TRBJ2-2; D may be TRBD1 (6 bases). This CDR3 region has 15 residues. The germline V gene encodes CDR1 MNHEY and CDR2 SVGAGI. V was trimmed by 6 bases and J by 0 bases, leaving 11 bases between them. CDR3 region: CASRRRQANTGELFF. The CDR3 nucleotides are TGTGCCAGCAGGAGGAGACAGGCGAACACCGGGGAGCTGTTTTTT.

The chain links TRBV5-5 to TRBJ1-3; D gene uncertain. The CDR3 runs to 15 residues. Germline assignment: CDR1 SGHKS and CDR2 YYEKEE (reference sequence). The ends were cut back, 2 bases at V and 3 bases at J, with 12 bases in the middle. The CDR3 region has the DNA TGTGCCAGCAGCTTCTCCGCTCAGGTTGGAAACACCATATATTTT. Translating it yields CASSFSAQVGNTIYF. The variable domain in full, with the rest retrieved from reference TRBV5-5 and TRBJ1-3, is DAGVTQSPTHLIKTRGQQVTLRCSPISGHKSVSWYQQVLGQGPQFIFQYYEKEERGRGNFPDRFSARQFPNYSSELNVNALLLGDSALYLCASSFSAQVGNTIYFGEGSWLTVV.

The CDR3 loop is CASSGTSGAGELFF. CDR3 sequence (DNA): TGTGCCAGCAGTGGGACTAGCGGGGCCGGGGAGCTGTTTTTT. The genes are TRBV7-8 and TRBJ2-2, with TRBD2 matching 13 bases. The junction had 1 base not matched to a gene; V was cut back by 6 bases and J by 6 bases. The CDR3 loop spans 14 amino acids. Germline V lookup: CDR1 SGHVS, CDR2 FQNEAQ. The full variable domain, completed using reference TRBV7-8 and TRBJ2-2, is GAGVSQSPRYKVAKRGQDVALRCDPISGHVSLFWYQQALGQGPEFLTYFQNEAQLDKSGLPSDRFFAERPEGSVSTLKIQRTQQEDSAVYLCASSGTSGAGELFFGEGSRLTVL.

The chain links TRBV7-6 to TRBJ2-7; TRBD1 matches at 7 bases. The length of the CDR3 is 13 residues. The V segment lost 6 bases and the J segment 6 bases; nucleotides outside the gene matches: 8. The germline CDR1 and CDR2 sequences are SGHVS and FNYEAQ. The CDR3 reads CASSPGTAPEQYF. The CDR3 DNA is TGTGCCAGCAGTCCCGGGACAGCCCCCGAGCAGTACTTC.

The chain uses TRBV5-1 and TRBJ1-3; 7 bases match TRBD1. The germline gives CDR1 SGHRS, CDR2 YFSETQ. CDR3 length: 17 residues. The J segment lost 1 base and the V segment lost 4 bases, leaving 11 bases of the junction unmatched. Written as DNA, the CDR3 is TGCGCCAGCAGCCCCCGGACAGGCTCCCTTTCTGGAAACACCATATATTTT. Translated, it gives CASSPRTGSLSGNTIYF.

This clone was observed once. V is TRBV19 and J is TRBJ2-1; 15 nucleotides agree with TRBD2. Germline-derived CDR1 and CDR2 are LNHDA and SQIVND (reference sequence). This CDR3 comprises 20 residues. The V gene end was trimmed by 4 bases and the J gene end by 1 base; junction bases not matched to a gene: 11. This CDR3 reads CASSSVGLAGGRSSYNEQFF. CDR3 coding DNA: TGTGCCAGTAGTAGCGTGGGACTAGCGGGGGGAAGATCATCCTACAATGAGCAGTTCTTC.

The table lists this clone with a count of one. In nucleotides, the CDR3 is TGTGCCAGCAGTGAGGGGACAGGGGGCGGCACAGATACGCAGTATTTT. Translation gives CASSEGTGGGTDTQYF. V gene TRBV25-1 combines with J gene TRBJ2-3; 12 nucleotides agree with TRBD1. The germline gives CDR1 MGHDK, CDR2 SYGVNS. The ends lost 3 bases at V and 1 base at J; junction bases unmatched: 2. The CDR3 length is 16 residues.

This clone was observed a few times. The CDR3 sequence is CASSYWTVNEQFF. As DNA, the CDR3 is TGTGCCAGCAGCTATTGGACAGTCAATGAGCAGTTCTTC. The chain couples TRBV2 to TRBJ2-1; perhaps TRBD1 as D (6 bases). Trimming pared 6 bases from V and 6 bases from J, leaving 12 bases between. The CDR3 length is 13 residues. CDR1 SNHLY and CDR2 FYNNEI come from the germline V gene.

This chain uses TRBV5-1 with TRBJ2-3; D uncertain. Trimming removed 0 bases from V and 2 bases from J, with 13 bases in between. The CDR3 consists of 16 residues. Per germline, CDR1 SGHRS and CDR2 YFSETQ. CDR3 protein: CASSLGTDSNTDTQYF. CDR3 nucleotides: TGCGCCAGCAGCTTGGGGACGGATAGTAACACAGATACGCAGTATTTT.

This chain links TRBV6-4 with TRBJ1-2; 8 bases agree with TRBD1. The V and J ends lost 5 bases and 6 bases, in that order; junction bases with no gene match: 8. CDR3 size: 14 residues. Germline V gene data show CDR1 as MRHNA and CDR2 as SNTAGT. CDR3 sequence reads: CASSQTGGSDGYTF. CDR3 nucleotides: TGTGCCAGCAGTCAAACAGGGGGAAGCGATGGCTACACCTTC.

The CDR3 sequence is CASSPSNTGELFF. For the CDR3, the DNA is TGTGCCAGCAGCCCGTCGAACACCGGGGAGCTGTTTTTT. The V call is TRBV7-3, the J call TRBJ2-2; D is unresolved. The CDR3 is 13 amino acids. Germline V gene lookup returns CDR1 SGHTA and CDR2 FQGTGA. Between the trimmed V and J ends, which lost 5 bases and 0 bases, there was a span of 4 bases.

This chain uses TRBV7-9 with TRBJ2-3, with D perhaps TRBD1 or TRBD2 (6 bases each). The CDR3 is 16 residues long. Trimming left V 4 bases short and J 1 base short, with 15 bases between. Germline V gives CDR1 SEHNR, CDR2 FQNEAQ (reference sequence). CDR3 protein: CASSSPGALRTDTQYF. In nucleotides, the CDR3 is TGTGCCAGCAGCTCCCCGGGGGCCCTTCGCACAGATACGCAGTATTTT.

The chain joins TRBV11-1 to TRBJ2-1, with D hard to call. The CDR3 is made up of 15 amino acids. Germline values: CDR1 SGHAT, CDR2 FQDESV (reference sequence). V lost 6 bases and J 5 bases, leaving 17 bases between the germline ends. The CDR3 is CASRSRTTGDNEQFF. The CDR3 nucleotides are TGTGCCAGCAGGTCAAGAACGACTGGGGACAATGAGCAGTTCTTC.

This chain joins TRBV29-1 and TRBJ1-2, with TRBD1 matching 7 bases. The germline V gene encodes CDR1 SQVTM and CDR2 ANQGSEA. This CDR3 has 14 amino acids. Trimming at V came to 7 bases and at J to 0 bases, leaving 8 bases not matched to a gene. The chain's CDR3 is CSGGTAQANYGYTF. Here the CDR3 DNA reads TGCAGCGGTGGGACAGCTCAAGCTAACTATGGCTACACCTTC.